This TCR beta chain stems from a study of OX40 agonist ivuxolimab in advanced cancers. Overall study context: Among those treated, three patients had partial responses, one with hepatocellular carcinoma and two with cutaneous melanoma.

The repertoire was sequenced with immunoSEQ multiplex PCR; TCRdb's copy has only in-frame clones and lacks some. The repertoire has approximately 67,000 clones, 90% to 95% of them found once; the top ten carry less than 2.5%. Patients had blood sampled at baseline and again on cycle 4 day 1 and cycle 7 day 1. General observations from the study: At 0.1 to 3.0 mg/kg, CD4+ and CD8+ blood T cells expanded clonally by week 6. Those patients achieving a partial response at 0.1-3.0 mg/kg showed among the lowest clonal expansion.

The ends were cut back, 2 bases at V and 3 bases at J, with 20 bases in the middle. Per the germline V gene, CDR1 is SGHTA and CDR2 is FQGNSA. This CDR3 region has 18 residues. Points on this clone: Its antigen is unidentified.

Material: CD4+ or CD8+ T cells sorted from blood, obtained in a trial of the OX40 agonist ivuxolimab. The origin of this receptor is an adult with an advanced solid tumor such as melanoma, head and neck, liver or kidney cancer. This rearrangement joins TRBV7-2 to TRBJ1-3; D is possibly TRBD1 (5 bases). CDR3 sequence reads: CASSLYQPGQGNGNTIYF. CDR3 nucleotide sequence: TGTGCCAGCAGCTTATATCAGCCCGGGCAGGGCAATGGAAACACCATATATTTT.